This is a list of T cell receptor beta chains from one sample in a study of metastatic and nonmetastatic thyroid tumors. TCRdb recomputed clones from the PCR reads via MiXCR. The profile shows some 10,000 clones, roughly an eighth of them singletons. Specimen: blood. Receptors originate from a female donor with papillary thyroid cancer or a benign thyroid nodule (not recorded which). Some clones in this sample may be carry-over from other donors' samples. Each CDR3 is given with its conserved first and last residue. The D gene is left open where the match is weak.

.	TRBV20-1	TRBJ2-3	CSAVGGTDTQYF
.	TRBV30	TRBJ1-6	CAWSPGVGSPLHF
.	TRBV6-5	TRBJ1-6	CASSYSEDDFYNSPLHF
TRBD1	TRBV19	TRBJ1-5	CASSARDRGRYSNQPQHF
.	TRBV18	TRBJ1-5	CASSPIWGYNQPQHF
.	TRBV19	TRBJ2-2	CASSHGADRITGELFF
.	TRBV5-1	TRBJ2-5	CASSFAAVQQTHYF
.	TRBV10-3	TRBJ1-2	CAISETVQLDYGYTF
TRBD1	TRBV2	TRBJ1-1	CASRGQRTEAFF
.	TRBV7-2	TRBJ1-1	CASSFPPFFGVRTEAFF
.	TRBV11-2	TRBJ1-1	CASSLIYRGRTEAFF
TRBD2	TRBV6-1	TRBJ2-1	CASRTSGRSDNEQFF
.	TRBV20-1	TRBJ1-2	CSARAFPGTRSGYTF
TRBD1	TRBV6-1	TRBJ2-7	CASTRTGAGYEQYF
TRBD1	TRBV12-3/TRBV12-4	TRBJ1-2	CASSLTGGVYGYTF
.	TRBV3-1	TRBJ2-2	CASNSNTGELFF
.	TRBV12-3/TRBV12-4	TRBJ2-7	CASSLGRRDEQYF
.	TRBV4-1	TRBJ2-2	CASRRQANTGELFF
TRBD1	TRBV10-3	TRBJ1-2	CAISQDRASGYTF
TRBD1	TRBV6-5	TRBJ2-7	CASSYYQGAYEQYF
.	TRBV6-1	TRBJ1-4	CASARTANEKLFF
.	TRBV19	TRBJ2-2	CASSIPVLTGELFF
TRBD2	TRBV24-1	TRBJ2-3	CATSEGGGTTDTQYF
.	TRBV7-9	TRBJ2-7	CASSFTVSYEQYF
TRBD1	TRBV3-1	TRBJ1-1	CASSQAGTGVLNTEAFF
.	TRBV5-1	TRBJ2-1	CASSGGTSYNEQFF
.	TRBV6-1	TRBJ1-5	CASSDGFSNQPQHF
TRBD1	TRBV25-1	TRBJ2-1	CASSDPGTGANEQFF
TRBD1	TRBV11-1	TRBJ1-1	CASSRTGTGRTNTEAFF
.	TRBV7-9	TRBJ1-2	CASSQNKGGYTF
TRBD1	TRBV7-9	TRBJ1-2	CASSFGQGDGYTF
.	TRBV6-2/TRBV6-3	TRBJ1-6	CASSYSGRPEGNSPLHF
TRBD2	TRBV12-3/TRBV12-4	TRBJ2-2	CASSLLGGSSSGELFF
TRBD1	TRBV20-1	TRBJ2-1	CSAPDRGGYNEQFF
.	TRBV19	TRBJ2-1	CASNAGAGSYNEQFF
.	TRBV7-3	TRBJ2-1	CASSLSVGADEQLF
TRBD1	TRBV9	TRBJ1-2	CASSGGQGKKEGFGYTF
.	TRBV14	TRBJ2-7	CASSQPGFYEQYF
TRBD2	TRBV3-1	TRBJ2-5	CASSQGRGLAGPGGLETQYF
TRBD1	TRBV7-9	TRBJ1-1	CASSHSNGDREAFF
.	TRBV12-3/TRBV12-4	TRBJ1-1	CASSPGGRVTEAFF
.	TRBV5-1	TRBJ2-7	CASSPITDSYEQYF
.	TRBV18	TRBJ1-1	CASSAGVSFEAFF
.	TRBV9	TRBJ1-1	CASSVSGMNTEAFF
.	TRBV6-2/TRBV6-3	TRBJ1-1	CASSYSANTEAFF
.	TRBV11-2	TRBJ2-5	CASSPGRGGRFGGLVKTQYF